A single T cell receptor (beta chain) is shown here with its context. This sample was taken from a study of control samples from healthy donors and cancer patients. Clones were read by immunoSEQ multiplex PCR, and TCRdb kept only the in-frame ones, dropping some. The sample holds about 130,000 clones, approximately 95% seen once. The germline V and J ends were trimmed by 4 bases and 0 bases, with 11 bases remaining between them. The CDR3 covers 14 residues. Per germline, CDR1 SGHRS and CDR2 YFSETQ. The chain employs TRBV5-1 and TRBJ2-7, with D possibly TRBD2 on 6 matching bases. The origin of this receptor is a man between 25 and 39 years old in good health. The sequencing input was blood. DNA of the CDR3: TGCGCCAGCAGCGGCGCGGGGTACTCCTACGAGCAGTACTTC. Its protein is CASSGAGYSYEQYF.